These 11 T cell receptor beta chains share one sample of origin, sequenced in a study of blood T cells in healthy people across ages. Then a second PCR, running roughly 7 to 11 cycles, was carried out with a sample-barcoded 5' primer and a J-beta primer mix. In TCRdb, the 5' RACE reads were re-called with MiXCR into one record per CDR3 protein. The table shows some 560,000 distinct CDR3 sequences, with around 27% occurring only once. The same sample was also used in a study of T cells of mothers and their children.

The sequenced material came from blood. The receptor set was obtained from a boy between 2 and 15 years old in good health.

This clonotype has more than one count but fewer than ten. This chain uses TRBV29-1 with TRBJ2-1; 9 bases match TRBD1. J gave up 11 bases and V 2 bases, and 7 bases lay outside the gene matches. The CDR3 contains 13 residues. Germline CDR1 SQVTM, CDR2 ANQGSEA. Here the CDR3 reads CSVETGGNYKQFF. CDR3 sequence (DNA): TGCAGCGTTGAAACAGGGGGCAACTACAAGCAGTTCTTC.

This chain links TRBV7-2 with TRBJ2-7; no definite D call. The germline V gene encodes CDR1 SGHTA and CDR2 FQGNSA. This CDR3 comprises 12 residues. The V end was cut by 6 bases, the J end by 6 bases, with 12 bases between. The CDR3 nucleotides read TGTGCCAGCAGTTATCGGGTTGGCGAGCAGTACTTC. It codes for CASSYRVGEQYF.

This clonotype has a count of ten or more. The chain carries TRBV7-8 and TRBJ2-1, with 7 bases matching TRBD1. This CDR3 comprises 16 residues. Germline lookup yields CDR1 SGHVS and CDR2 FQNEAQ. V dropped 6 bases and J dropped 2; count of bases not matched to a gene: 10. CDR3 sequence reads: CASRSIRDRAYNEQFF. The CDR3 bases are TGTGCCAGCAGATCAATCCGGGACAGAGCCTACAATGAGCAGTTCTTC.

J is TRBJ2-7 and V is TRBV7-9; D may be TRBD2 (7 bases). Between the trimmed V and J ends, which lost 5 bases and 2 bases, there was a span of 16 bases. From germline, CDR1 is SEHNR and CDR2 FQNEAQ (reference sequence). This CDR3 is built from 15 residues. CDR3 loop: CASSPRGGETYEQYF. As DNA, the CDR3 is TGTGCCAGCAGCCCCCGAGGGGGGGAGACCTACGAGCAGTACTTC.

This clonotype was seen a handful of times. This chain connects TRBV24-1 to TRBJ2-2; tentatively, D is TRBD1 or TRBD2 (5 bases each). CDR1 KGHDR and CDR2 SFDVKD come from the germline V gene. This CDR3 region has 14 residues. V was shortened by 5 bases and J by 5 bases, with 11 bases between the two germline ends. The CDR3 is CATSASWGTGELFF. The CDR3 coding sequence is TGTGCCACCAGTGCCTCATGGGGGACCGGGGAGCTGTTTTTT.

This clonotype turned up a few times. The chain is built from TRBV29-1 and TRBJ2-5, with D maybe TRBD2 (5 bases). With the DNA end fitting TRBJ2-1 better, the J assignment may be wrong. The CDR3 loop spans 12 amino acids. CDR1 and CDR2 from the germline V gene are SQVTM and ANQGSEA. CDR3 in amino acids: CSSIGNRNEQFF. CDR3 coding DNA: TGCAGCTCAATCGGGAATCGGAATGAGCAGTTCTTC.

This clonotype was found a few times. The J gene is TRBJ2-5, the V gene TRBV7-9; D gene ambiguous. The J call is uncertain, as TRBJ2-7 better fits the DNA end. CDR1 SEHNR and CDR2 FQNEAQ come from the germline V gene (reference sequence). The CDR3 contains 11 residues. CDR3 in DNA: TGTGCCAGCAGCCGGGTAGACGAGCAGTACTTC. It is translated as CASSRVDEQYF.

The chain combines TRBV6-5 with TRBJ2-1, with 11 positions matching TRBD2. The CDR3 has 15 residues. V lost 2 bases, J lost 3 bases, and 0 bases stayed unmatched. The germline CDR1 and CDR2 sequences are MNHEY and SVGAGI. The CDR3 coding sequence is TGTGCCAGCAGTTACGGGACTAGCGGCTACAATGAGCAGTTCTTC. It codes for CASSYGTSGYNEQFF.

This clonotype has only a few counts. The rearrangement uses TRBV12-3 or TRBV12-4 and TRBJ2-1, with 7 positions matching TRBD1. The CDR3 consists of 16 residues. With 5 bases clipped from V and 0 bases from J, the junction kept 7 bases outside the gene matches. The CDR3 bases are TGTGCCAGCAGTGGTCCCGGGACAGCCTCCTACAATGAGCAGTTCTTC. It translates to CASSGPGTASYNEQFF.

This clonotype has only one observation. The V gene is TRBV30, the J gene TRBJ1-2, with 7 positions matching TRBD1. CDR1 is GTSNPN and CDR2 is SVGIG in the germline V gene (reference sequence). CDR3 length: 15 amino acids. With 4 bases clipped from V and 4 bases from J, the junction kept 12 bases outside the gene matches. The chain's CDR3 is CAWNRQGWVGYGYTF. CDR3 DNA: TGTGCCTGGAACCGACAGGGTTGGGTAGGCTATGGCTACACCTTC.

The sample holds a few counts of this clonotype. The chain is built from TRBV15 and TRBJ2-1; D may be TRBD1 or TRBD2 (5 bases each). V was pared by 3 bases and J by 0 bases, with 9 bases between. The germline V gene has CDR1 LNHNV and CDR2 YYDKDF (reference sequence). The CDR3 has 15 residues. In nucleotides, the CDR3 is TGTGCCACCAGCAGCGGGGCACTCTCCTACAATGAGCAGTTCTTC. Protein: CATSSGALSYNEQFF.